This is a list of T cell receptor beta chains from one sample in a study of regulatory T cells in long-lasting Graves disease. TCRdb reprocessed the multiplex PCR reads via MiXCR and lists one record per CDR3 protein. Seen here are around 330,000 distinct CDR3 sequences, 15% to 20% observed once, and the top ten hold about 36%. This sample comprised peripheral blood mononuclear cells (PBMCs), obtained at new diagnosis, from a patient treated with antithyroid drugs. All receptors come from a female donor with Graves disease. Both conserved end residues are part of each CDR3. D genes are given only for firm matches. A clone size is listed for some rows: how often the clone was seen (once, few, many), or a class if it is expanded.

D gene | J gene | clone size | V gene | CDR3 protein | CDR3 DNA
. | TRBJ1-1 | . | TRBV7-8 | CASSLGPGSEAFF | TGTGCCAGCAGCTTAGGTCCTGGCTCTGAAGCTTTCTTT
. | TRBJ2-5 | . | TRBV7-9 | CASSLALGAQETQYF | TGTGCCAGCAGCTTAGCTTTGGGAGCCCAAGAGACCCAGTACTTC
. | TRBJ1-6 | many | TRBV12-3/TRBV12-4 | CASSLDSPSYNSPLHF | TGTGCCAGCAGTTTAGACAGCCCCTCCTATAATTCACCCCTCCACTTT
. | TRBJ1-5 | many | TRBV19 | CASSTGIGQPQHF | TGTGCCAGTAGCACAGGGATTGGCCAGCCCCAGCATTTT
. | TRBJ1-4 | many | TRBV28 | CASSLQLNEKLFF | TGTGCCAGCAGTTTGCAGCTAAATGAAAAACTGTTTTTT
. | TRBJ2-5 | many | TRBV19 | CATAGTPGYQETQYF | TGTGCCACCGCGGGAACTCCCGGGTACCAAGAGACCCAGTACTTC
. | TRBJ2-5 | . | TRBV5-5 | CASSLRGVVETQYF | TGTGCCAGCAGCTTAAGGGGAGTCGTTGAGACCCAGTACTTC
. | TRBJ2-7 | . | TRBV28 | CASSPPTRPDEQYF | TGTGCCAGCAGTCCCCCGACACGGCCGGACGAGCAGTACTTC
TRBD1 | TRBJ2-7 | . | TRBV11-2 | CASSPGTGGRYEQYF | TGTGCCAGCAGCCCCGGGACAGGGGGTCGGTACGAGCAGTACTTC
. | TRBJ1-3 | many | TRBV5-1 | CASSLAAGSGNTIYF | TGCGCCAGCAGCTTGGCCGCAGGCTCTGGAAACACCATATATTTT
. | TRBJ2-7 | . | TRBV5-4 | CASSLEDPRRGYEQYF | TGTGCCAGCAGCTTGGAGGACCCTAGGAGGGGGTACGAGCAGTACTTC
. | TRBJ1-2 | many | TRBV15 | CATSSRRDGAGNGYTF | TGTGCCACCAGCAGTAGGAGAGACGGCGCCGGTAATGGCTACACCTTC
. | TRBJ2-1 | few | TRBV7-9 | CASSPGVSGASYNEQFF | TGTGCCAGCAGCCCAGGGGTGAGCGGGGCATCCTACAATGAGCAGTTCTTC
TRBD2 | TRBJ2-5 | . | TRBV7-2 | CASNHRLAGGFTSELETQYF | TGTGCCAGCAACCATAGACTAGCGGGAGGTTTTACATCCGAGTTGGAGACCCAGTACTTC
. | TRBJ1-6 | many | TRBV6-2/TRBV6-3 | CASWARTGSPLHF | TGTGCCAGCTGGGCCAGGACGGGGTCACCCCTCCACTTT
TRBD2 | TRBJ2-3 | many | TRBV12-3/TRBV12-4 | CASGPGAGGLRREVDTQYF | TGTGCCAGCGGGCCGGGGGCGGGAGGGCTCAGACGCGAGGTGGATACGCAGTATTTT
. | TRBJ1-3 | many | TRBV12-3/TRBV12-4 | CASDVGGRRTIYF | TGTGCCAGCGATGTAGGGGGGCGACGCACCATATATTTT
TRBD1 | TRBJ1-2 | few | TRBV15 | CATSRRDSPGGYGYTF | TGTGCCACCAGCCGCCGGGACAGTCCCGGGGGCTATGGCTACACCTTC
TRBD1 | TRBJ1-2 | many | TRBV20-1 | CSARGQGADYGYTF | TGCAGTGCTAGAGGGCAGGGGGCCGACTATGGCTACACCTTC
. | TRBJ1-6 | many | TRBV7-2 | CTSSLDRAYNSPLHF | TGTACCAGCAGCTTAGACAGAGCCTATAATTCACCCCTCCACTTT
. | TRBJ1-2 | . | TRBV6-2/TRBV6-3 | CASFGPGGYTF | TGTGCCAGCTTCGGGCCCGGGGGCTACACCTTC
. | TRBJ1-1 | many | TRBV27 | CASSLLDGTEAFF | TGTGCCAGCAGTTTATTAGATGGCACTGAAGCTTTCTTT
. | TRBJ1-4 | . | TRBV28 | CASSAHTLTNEKLFF | TGTGCCAGCAGTGCGCACACCCTCACTAATGAAAAACTGTTTTTT
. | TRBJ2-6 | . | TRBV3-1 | CASSPTPSGANVLTF | TGTGCCAGCAGCCCTACACCCTCTGGGGCCAACGTCCTGACTTTC
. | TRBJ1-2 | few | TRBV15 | CATSRDFGVMGGYTF | TGTGCCACCAGCAGAGATTTCGGGGTTATGGGTGGCTACACCTTC
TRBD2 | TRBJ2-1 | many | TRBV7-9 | CAGSGGNNEQFF | TGTGCCGGTAGCGGGGGGAACAATGAGCAGTTCTTC
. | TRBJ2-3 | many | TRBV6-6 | CASSYSIGSDTQYF | TGTGCCAGCAGTTACTCGATAGGATCAGATACGCAGTATTTT
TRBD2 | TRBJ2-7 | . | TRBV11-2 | CASSFGTSGSFRSYEQYF | TGTGCCAGCAGCTTCGGGACTAGCGGGAGCTTCCGCTCCTACGAGCAGTACTTC
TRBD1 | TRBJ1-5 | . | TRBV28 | CASIQGTGWFPSGQPQHF | TGTGCCAGCATCCAAGGGACAGGTTGGTTCCCCTCGGGTCAGCCCCAGCATTTT
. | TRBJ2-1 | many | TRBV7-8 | CASSFLSSGGYNEQFF | TGTGCCAGCAGCTTTTTGAGTAGCGGCGGGTACAATGAGCAGTTCTTC
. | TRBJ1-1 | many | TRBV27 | CASISTGTNTEAFF | TGTGCCAGCATATCTACAGGGACGAACACTGAAGCTTTCTTT
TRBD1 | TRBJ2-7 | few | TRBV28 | CASSPGQGLPFAYEQYF | TGTGCCAGCAGTCCGGGACAGGGGTTACCCTTTGCCTACGAGCAGTACTTC
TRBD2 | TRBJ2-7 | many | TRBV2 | CASSDVAGITYEQYF | TGTGCCAGCAGTGACGTAGCGGGTATAACCTACGAGCAGTACTTC
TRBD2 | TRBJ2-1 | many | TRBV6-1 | CASSERRGLAGDEQFF | TGTGCCAGCAGTGAAAGACGGGGACTAGCGGGAGATGAGCAGTTCTTC
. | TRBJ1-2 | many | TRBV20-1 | CRGGTDGYTF | TGCAGGGGTGGGACTGATGGCTACACCTTC
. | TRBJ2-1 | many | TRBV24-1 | CATSLTGSSYNEQFF | TGTGCCACCAGCCTCACAGGGAGCTCCTACAATGAGCAGTTCTTC
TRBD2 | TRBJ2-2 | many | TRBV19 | CASGLAVNTGELFF | TGTGCCAGCGGACTAGCGGTGAACACCGGGGAGCTGTTTTTT
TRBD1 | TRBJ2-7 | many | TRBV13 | CASSSRLDRANPLPTYEQYF | TGTGCCAGCAGCTCGAGACTGGACAGGGCAAATCCCCTTCCTACCTACGAGCAGTACTTC
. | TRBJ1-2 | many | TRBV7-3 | CASSLTWSAGREGYTF | TGTGCCAGCAGCTTAACATGGTCGGCGGGAAGGGAAGGCTACACCTTC
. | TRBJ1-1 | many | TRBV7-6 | CASSLGRGVEAFF | TGTGCCAGCAGCTTAGGCAGGGGAGTGGAAGCTTTCTTT